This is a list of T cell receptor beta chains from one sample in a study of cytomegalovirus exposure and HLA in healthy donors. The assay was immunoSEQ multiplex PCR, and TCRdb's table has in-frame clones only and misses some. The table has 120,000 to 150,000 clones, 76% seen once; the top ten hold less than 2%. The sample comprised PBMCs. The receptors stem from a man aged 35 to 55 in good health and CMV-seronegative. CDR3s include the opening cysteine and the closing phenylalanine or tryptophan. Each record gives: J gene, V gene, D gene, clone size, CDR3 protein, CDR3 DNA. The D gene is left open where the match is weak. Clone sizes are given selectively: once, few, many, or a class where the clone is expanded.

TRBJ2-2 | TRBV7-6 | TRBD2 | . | CASSPQRGGTGELFF | TGTGCCAGCAGCCCCCAGCGGGGGGGCACTGGGGAGCTGTTTTTT
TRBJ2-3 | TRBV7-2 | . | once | CASSRGGTGTQYF | TGTGCCAGCAGCCGGGGAGGAACCGGTACGCAGTATTTT
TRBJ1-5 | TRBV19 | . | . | CASSIVGANQPQHF | TGTGCCAGTAGTATAGTGGGGGCCAATCAGCCCCAGCATTTT
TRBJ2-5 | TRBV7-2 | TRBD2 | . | CASSFPGTSGGETQYF | TGTGCCAGCAGCTTTCCCGGGACTAGCGGGGGGGAGACCCAGTACTTC
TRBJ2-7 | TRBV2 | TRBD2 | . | CASKPGLAGDEQYF | TGTGCCAGCAAGCCGGGACTAGCAGGAGACGAGCAGTACTTC
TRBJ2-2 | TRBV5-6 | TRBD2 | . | CASSLELTSGVTGELFF | TGTGCCAGCAGCTTAGAGTTGACTAGCGGGGTCACCGGGGAGCTGTTTTTT
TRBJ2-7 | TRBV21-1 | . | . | CASSKRTAYEQYF | TGTGCCAGCAGTAAGAGGACAGCCTACGAGCAGTACTTC
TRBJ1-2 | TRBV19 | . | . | CASSIQDNYGYTF | TGTGCCAGTAGTATACAGGATAACTATGGCTACACCTTC
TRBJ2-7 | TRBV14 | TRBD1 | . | CASSQSELTGGFKYEQYF | TGTGCCAGCAGCCAAAGTGAATTGACAGGGGGCTTTAAGTACGAGCAGTACTTC
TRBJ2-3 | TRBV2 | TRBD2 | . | CASTSPLAGALGWGTDTQYF | TGTGCCAGCACCTCCCCACTAGCGGGGGCGTTGGGGTGGGGCACAGATACGCAGTATTTT
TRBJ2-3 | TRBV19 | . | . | CASSIDVAGLSTDTQYF | TGTGCCAGTAGTATAGATGTGGCGGGACTTAGCACAGATACGCAGTATTTT
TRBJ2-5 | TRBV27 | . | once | CASSPDWNGETQYF | TGTGCCAGCAGTCCAGACTGGAACGGAGAGACCCAGTACTTC
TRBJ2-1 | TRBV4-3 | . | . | CASSQAGLSNEQFF | TGCGCCAGCAGCCAAGCCGGACTAAGCAATGAGCAGTTCTTC
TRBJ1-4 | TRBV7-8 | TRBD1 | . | CASSGRTGTNQKLFF | TGTGCCAGCAGCGGTAGGACAGGGACGAACCAAAAACTGTTTTTT
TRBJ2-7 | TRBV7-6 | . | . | CASIPSGSYEQYF | TGTGCCAGCATACCCAGCGGAAGTTACGAGCAGTACTTC
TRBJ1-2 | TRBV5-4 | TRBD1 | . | CASSPWTGVSYGYTF | TGTGCCAGCAGCCCGTGGACAGGGGTGAGCTATGGCTACACCTTC
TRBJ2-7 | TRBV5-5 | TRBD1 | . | CASSVDRGLYEQYF | TGTGCCAGCAGCGTAGACAGGGGTCTCTACGAGCAGTACTTC
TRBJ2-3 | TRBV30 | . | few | CAWSGRRRDTQYF | TGTGCCTGGAGTGGGAGACGGCGGGATACGCAGTATTTT
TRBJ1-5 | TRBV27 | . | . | CASGRVNQPQHF | TGTGCCAGCGGCAGGGTCAATCAGCCCCAGCATTTT
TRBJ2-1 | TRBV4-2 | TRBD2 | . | CASSLAGAHNEQFF | TGTGCCAGCAGCCTAGCGGGGGCTCACAATGAGCAGTTCTTC
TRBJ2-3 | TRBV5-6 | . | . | CASSYGQLSTDTQYF | TGTGCCAGCAGCTACGGACAGCTAAGCACAGATACGCAGTATTTT
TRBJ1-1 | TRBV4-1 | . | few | CASSQYNRVDTEAFF | TGCGCCAGCAGCCAATATAACAGGGTCGACACTGAAGCTTTCTTT
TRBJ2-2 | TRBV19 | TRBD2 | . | CASSSPGGPNTGELFF | TGTGCCAGTAGTAGTCCGGGGGGGCCGAACACCGGGGAGCTGTTTTTT
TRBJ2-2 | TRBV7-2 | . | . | CASSLRLANTGELFF | TGTGCCAGCAGCTTGAGACTAGCGAACACCGGGGAGCTGTTTTTT
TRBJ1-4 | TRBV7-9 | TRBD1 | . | CSSSSPFRDSQKLFF | TGTTCCAGCAGCTCACCATTCCGGGACAGCCAAAAACTGTTTTTT
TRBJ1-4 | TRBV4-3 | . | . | CASSRLTPVEPTNEKLFF | TGCGCCAGCAGCCGCCTGACCCCGGTGGAGCCAACTAATGAAAAACTGTTTTTT
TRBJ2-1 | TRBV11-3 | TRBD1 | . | CASSLDNVGGREQFF | TGTGCCAGCAGCTTAGATAATGTAGGGGGCCGTGAGCAGTTCTTC
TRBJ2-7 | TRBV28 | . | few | CASSSRTGIKSGEQYF | TGTGCCAGCAGTTCAAGGACCGGGATAAAAAGCGGCGAGCAGTACTTC
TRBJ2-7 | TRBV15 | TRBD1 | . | CATSKGPPDRVYEQYF | TGTGCCACCAGCAAGGGACCACCTGACAGGGTCTACGAGCAGTACTTC
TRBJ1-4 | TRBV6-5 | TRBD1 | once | CASRRGQFVEKLFF | TGTGCCAGCAGGCGGGGACAGTTTGTTGAAAAACTGTTTTTT
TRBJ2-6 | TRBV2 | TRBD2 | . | CASSGRVLSSGANVLTF | TGTGCCAGCAGCGGGAGGGTCCTCAGCTCTGGGGCCAACGTCCTGACTTTC
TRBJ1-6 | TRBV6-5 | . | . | CASSRGSSYNSPLHF | TGTGCCAGCAGTCGGGGGAGCTCCTATAATTCACCCCTCCACTTT
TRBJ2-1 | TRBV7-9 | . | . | CSSSSIMAGSDNEQFF | TGTTCCAGCAGCTCAATCATGGCAGGGTCGGACAATGAGCAGTTCTTC
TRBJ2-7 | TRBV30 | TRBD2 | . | CAWSDHGTSGNQSYEQYF | TGTGCCTGGAGCGACCACGGGACTAGCGGGAACCAATCCTACGAGCAGTACTTC
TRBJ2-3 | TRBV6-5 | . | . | CASSYGLGRGDTQYF | TGTGCCAGCAGTTACGGGCTCGGGCGGGGTGATACGCAGTATTTT
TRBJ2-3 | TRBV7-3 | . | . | CASSFGGTDTQYF | TGTGCCAGCAGCTTTGGAGGCACAGATACGCAGTATTTT
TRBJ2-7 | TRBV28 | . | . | CARPRGYEQYF | TGTGCCAGACCGAGAGGCTACGAGCAGTACTTC
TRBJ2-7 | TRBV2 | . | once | CASSEIGTAYEQYF | TGTGCCAGCAGTGAAATAGGCACAGCCTACGAGCAGTACTTC
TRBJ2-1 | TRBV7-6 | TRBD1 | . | CASSLGTGAHNEQFF | TGTGCCAGCAGCTTAGGGACAGGGGCGCACAATGAGCAGTTCTTC
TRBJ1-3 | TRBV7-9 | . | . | CASSLAQLTGFSGNTIYF | TGTGCCAGCAGCTTAGCGCAGCTGACAGGATTCTCTGGAAACACCATATATTTT
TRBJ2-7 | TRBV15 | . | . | CATSRDSLGYTYEQYF | TGTGCCACCAGCAGAGATTCACTGGGCTATACCTACGAGCAGTACTTC
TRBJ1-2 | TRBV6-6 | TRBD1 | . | CASSHRTGGYGYTF | TGTGCCAGCAGTCACAGGACAGGGGGCTATGGCTACACCTTC
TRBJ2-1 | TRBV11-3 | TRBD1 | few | CASSEWTGDYNEQFF | TGTGCCAGCAGCGAATGGACAGGAGATTACAATGAGCAGTTCTTC
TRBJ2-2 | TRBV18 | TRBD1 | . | CASSYGQGALNGELFF | TGTGCCAGCTCATACGGACAGGGGGCGCTCAACGGGGAGCTGTTTTTT
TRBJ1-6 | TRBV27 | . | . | CASSLFSGGYNSPLHF | TGTGCCAGCAGTTTATTTTCCGGCGGATATAATTCACCCCTCCACTTT
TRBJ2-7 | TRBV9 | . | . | CASSVARFDEQYF | TGTGCCAGCAGCGTAGCCAGGTTCGACGAGCAGTACTTC
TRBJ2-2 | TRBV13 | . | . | CASSFGSTGELFF | TGTGCCAGCAGCTTTGGCAGCACCGGGGAGCTGTTTTTT